This T cell receptor beta chain was sequenced for a study of cytomegalovirus exposure and HLA in healthy donors. This table comes from immunoSEQ multiplex PCR, and its TCRdb copy is limited to in-frame clones, with some not included. The data hold 60,000 to 75,000 clones, with just under 95% observed a single time. V gave up 6 bases and J gave up 8 bases, with 14 bases separating them. CDR1 MNHEY and CDR2 SMNVEV come from the germline V gene (reference sequence). This CDR3 is 13 amino acids long. The TCR was taken from a woman between 18 and 30 years old in good health and CMV-seropositive. Source material: PBMCs. The V and J genes are TRBV27 and TRBJ1-3; D is unclear. CDR3: CASSSWAGDTIYF. In DNA, the CDR3 is TGTGCCAGCAGCTCCTGGGCGGGTGACACCATATATTTT.